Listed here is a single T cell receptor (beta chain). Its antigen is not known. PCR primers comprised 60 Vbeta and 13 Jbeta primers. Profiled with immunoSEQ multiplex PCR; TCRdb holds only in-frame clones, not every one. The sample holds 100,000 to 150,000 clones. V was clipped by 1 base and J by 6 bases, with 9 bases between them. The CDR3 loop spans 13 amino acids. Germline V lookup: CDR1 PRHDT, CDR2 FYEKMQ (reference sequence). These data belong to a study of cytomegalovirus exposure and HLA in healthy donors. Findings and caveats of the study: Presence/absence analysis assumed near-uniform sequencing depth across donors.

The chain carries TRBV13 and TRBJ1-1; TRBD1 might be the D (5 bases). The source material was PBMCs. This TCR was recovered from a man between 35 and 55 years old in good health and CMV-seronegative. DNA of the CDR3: TGTGCCAGCAGCTTAGTTGGGGGGTCTGAAGCTTTCTTT. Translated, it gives CASSLVGGSEAFF. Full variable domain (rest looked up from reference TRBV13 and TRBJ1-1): AAGVIQSPRHLIKEKRETATLKCYPIPRHDTVYWYQQGPGQDPQFLISFYEKMQSDKGSIPDRFSAQQFSDYHSELNMSSLELGDSALYFCASSLVGGSEAFFGQGTRLTVV.